The text below deals with one T cell receptor beta chain. Its antigen is not identified. No glioblastoma patient carried an isocitrate dehydrogenase mutation. The CDR3 spans 15 residues. In germline, CDR1 is SEHNR, CDR2 FQNEAQ (reference sequence). V was pared by 3 bases and J by 3 bases, with 14 bases between. Amplification used 60 V beta primers and 13 J beta primers. Here immunoSEQ multiplex PCR was the method, and the copy in TCRdb shows in-frame clones only, minus some. Of roughly 96,000 clones detected, 79% appear once; the ten largest clones hold approximately 6%. The sample belongs to a study of glioma-infiltrating T cells after dendritic cell vaccination. Study in general: Dendritic cells derived from monocytes and pulsed with autologous tumor lysate formed the vaccine.

Overall study results and limits: Complete blood and tumor specimen sets were limited to few patients.

The sample in question was blood, obtained before dendritic cell vaccination. This TCR was sampled from a human donor with glioblastoma. The chain recombines TRBV7-9 with TRBJ1-1; possible D gene TRBD1, 5 bases. The CDR3 coding sequence is TGTGCCAGCAGCTTGCAAACTGGGGGGGACACTGAAGCTTTCTTT. Translation gives CASSLQTGGDTEAFF. Full variable domain (missing parts from reference TRBV7-9 and TRBJ1-1): DTGVSQNPRHKITKRGQNVTFRCDPISEHNRLYWYRQTLGQGPEFLTYFQNEAQLEKSRLLSDRFSAERPKGSFSTLEIQRTEQGDSAMYLCASSLQTGGDTEAFFGQGTRLTVV.